Following are 26 T cell receptor beta chains from one sample sequenced in a study of blood T cell repertoires in COVID-19. Sequenced by immunoSEQ multiplex PCR; TCRdb stores in-frame clones only, minus some. The sample has 200,000 to 250,000 clones; approximately 78% are singletons. The specimen sequenced was peripheral blood. Receptors were obtained from a woman aged 70-85 years with COVID-19, enrolled during active disease.

This rearrangement joins TRBV11-2 to TRBJ2-5, with a weak D call TRBD2 (5 bases). Trimming removed 2 bases at V and 5 bases at J, with 12 bases between. CDR1 SGHAT and CDR2 FQNNGV come from the germline V gene. The CDR3 has 14 residues. The chain's CDR3 is CASSLMDPSETQYF. As DNA, the CDR3 is TGTGCCAGCAGCTTAATGGACCCTAGCGAGACCCAGTACTTC.

This sequence joins TRBV24-1 and TRBJ1-5, with 8 bases that match TRBD1. Looked up from germline, CDR1 is KGHDR and CDR2 is SFDVKD. The CDR3 sequence is 14 residues long. V shed 4 bases and J 8 bases; nucleotides not matched to a gene: 6. The chain's CDR3 is CATSDMDRVKPQHF. CDR3 sequence (DNA): TGTGCCACCAGTGACATGGACAGGGTGAAGCCCCAGCATTTT.

This clone has just a few counts. V and J are TRBV19 and TRBJ1-5; 7 bases are a match to TRBD1. V dropped 3 bases and J dropped 4; count of bases not matched to a gene: 3. There are 14 residues in the CDR3. Germline V CDR1 and CDR2: LNHDA, SQIVND (reference sequence). CDR3 DNA sequence: TGTGCCAGTAGTATCGGGGACAGAAATCAGCCCCAGCATTTT. This gives the protein CASSIGDRNQPQHF.

The chain links TRBV4-1 to TRBJ2-1; 9 positions match TRBD2. The CDR3 length is 16 residues. Looked up from germline, CDR1 is MGHRA and CDR2 is YSYEKL. After removal of 0 bases from V and 6 bases from J, the junction contained 6 bases not matched to a gene. The CDR3 DNA is TGCGCCAGCAGCCAAGAGTTAGCGGGAGCGCTCAATGAGCAGTTCTTC. It yields the protein CASSQELAGALNEQFF.

This chain connects TRBV11-2 to TRBJ2-3, with 7 bases matching TRBD1. Per the germline V gene, CDR1 is SGHAT and CDR2 is FQNNGV. The CDR3 contains 13 residues. The J segment lost 6 bases and the V segment lost 6 bases, leaving 6 bases of the junction unmatched. CDR3 region: CASRYTGVDTQYF. The CDR3 DNA reads as TGTGCCAGCAGGTATACAGGGGTGGATACGCAGTATTTT.

This clone was seen just once. V usage is TRBV19 and J usage is TRBJ2-6; D is possibly TRBD1 (5 bases). Germline V gives CDR1 LNHDA, CDR2 SQIVND (reference sequence). The CDR3 is 16 residues long. The V gene lost 6 bases and the J gene lost 5 bases, with 17 bases spanning the gap. The CDR3 here is CASRADSVHRANVLTF. DNA of the CDR3: TGTGCCAGTAGAGCAGACAGTGTCCATCGGGCCAACGTCCTGACTTTC.

The chain recombines TRBV20-1 with TRBJ2-5; D uncertain. Germline V CDR1 and CDR2: DFQATT, SNEGSKA (reference sequence). The CDR3 is made up of 10 amino acids. Trimming left V 6 bases short and J 5 bases short, with 7 bases between. The CDR3 loop is CSAAHETQYF. CDR3 bases: TGCAGTGCCGCGCATGAGACCCAGTACTTC.

The V and J genes are TRBV28 and TRBJ1-1; TRBD1 is a possible D gene (6 bases). The CDR3 length is 14 residues. V shed 2 bases and J shed 4 bases, with 11 bases lying between them. CDR1 and CDR2 from the germline V gene are MDHEN and SYDVKM. CDR3 sequence (DNA): TGTGCCAGCAGTTTAGGTGGGGGCGGCACTGAAGCTTTCTTT. Its translation: CASSLGGGGTEAFF.

Worth noting for this clone: The same CDR3 also results from other DNA sequences found in this sample. V is TRBV6-2 or TRBV6-3 and J is TRBJ1-1; unclear D gene. The ends were cut back, 0 bases at V and 4 bases at J, with 6 bases in the middle. The CDR3 runs to 13 residues. Per germline, CDR1 MNHEY and CDR2 SVGEGT. CDR3 nucleotide sequence: TGTGCCAGCAGTTACTCGAGCCGCACTGAAGCTTTCTTT. This translates into CASSYSSRTEAFF.

The chain recombines TRBV13 with TRBJ1-4; D is unresolved. There are 14 residues in the CDR3. V shed 0 bases and J shed 5 bases, with 7 bases lying between them. Per germline, CDR1 PRHDT and CDR2 FYEKMQ (reference sequence). The CDR3 DNA is TGTGCCAGCAGCTTAGGACAGAGAAATGAAAAACTGTTTTTT. This gives the protein CASSLGQRNEKLFF.

The DNA for the CDR3 is TGTGCCAGCAGCCAAGATACGCCAGTCGGAAACACCATATATTTT. Its protein is CASSQDTPVGNTIYF. The V gene is TRBV3-1 (or the pseudogene TRBV3-2), the J gene TRBJ1-3; D is uncertain. The CDR3 consists of 15 residues. The V end lost 0 bases, the J end lost 4 bases, and 10 bases lay between the germline ends. The germline V gene encodes CDR1 LGHDT and CDR2 YNNKEL (reference sequence).

The CDR3 sequence is CASRKGLGPFEQYF. CDR3 nucleotides: TGTGCCAGCCGAAAGGGACTAGGCCCCTTCGAGCAGTACTTC. The chain joins TRBV27 to TRBJ2-7; 8 bases match TRBD2. Looked up from germline, CDR1 is MNHEY and CDR2 is SMNVEV (reference sequence). The V gene end was trimmed by 8 bases and the J gene end by 6 bases; junction bases not matched to a gene: 12. This CDR3 contains 14 residues.

This clone was seen only once. V usage is TRBV18 and J usage is TRBJ2-5; 7 positions agree with TRBD1. The V gene's germline CDR1 is KGHSH and CDR2 LQKENI. The CDR3 extends over 13 amino acids. V lost 4 bases, J lost 3 bases, and 2 bases stayed unmatched. The CDR3 reads CASSLGQKETQYF. The CDR3, as DNA: TGTGCCAGCTCACTGGGACAGAAAGAGACCCAGTACTTC.

The chain carries TRBV6-6 and TRBJ2-2; D may be TRBD2 (6 bases). Trimming left V 7 bases short and J 7 bases short, with 10 bases between. The CDR3 extends over 12 amino acids. The germline CDR1 and CDR2 sequences are MNHNY and SVGAGI (reference sequence). As DNA, the CDR3 is TGTGCCAGCACGTCGACTAGCGGGGAGCTGTTTTTT. Protein sequence: CASTSTSGELFF.

V usage is TRBV19 and J usage is TRBJ1-1; weak D call: TRBD1 (6 bases). Germline V lookup: CDR1 LNHDA, CDR2 SQIVND (reference sequence). Trimming pared 6 bases from V and 3 bases from J, leaving 20 bases between. The CDR3 extends over 16 amino acids. CDR3 protein: CASSLPTGTADTEAFF. CDR3 in DNA: TGTGCCAGTAGCCTTCCGACAGGAACGGCGGACACTGAAGCTTTCTTT.

V usage is TRBV29-1 and J usage is TRBJ1-6, with TRBD1 matching 10 bases. The CDR3 length is 14 residues. Unmatched junction bases numbered 7, after V lost 7 bases and J lost 7 bases. Germline lookup yields CDR1 SQVTM and CDR2 ANQGSEA. The CDR3 DNA reads TGCAGCGCTCATGACAGGGGGCAGAATTCACCCCTCCACTTT. Residues: CSAHDRGQNSPLHF.

The chain combines TRBV5-6 with TRBJ1-1, with D tentatively TRBD1 (5 bases). Trimming shortened V by 4 bases and J by 3 bases, and 13 bases separated the two germline ends. This CDR3 spans 14 amino acids. Germline V CDR1 and CDR2: SGHDT, YYEEEE. The CDR3, as DNA: TGTGCCAGCAGCCCCTTCAGGGTGGACACTGAAGCTTTCTTT. Translation: CASSPFRVDTEAFF. Variable domain in full (rest from reference TRBV5-6 and TRBJ1-1): DAGVTQSPTHLIKTRGQQVTLRCSPKSGHDTVSWYQQALGQGPQFIFQYYEEEERQRGNFPDRFSGHQFPNYSSELNVNALLLGDSALYLCASSPFRVDTEAFFGQGTRLTVV.

The chain links TRBV19 to TRBJ2-2; 7 bases agree with TRBD2. The ends lost 0 bases at V and 2 bases at J; junction bases unmatched: 6. The CDR3 consists of 17 residues. Germline CDR1 is LNHDA and CDR2 is SQIVND (reference sequence). The CDR3 protein is CASSIESGARNTGELFF. CDR3 coding DNA: TGTGCCAGTAGTATAGAAAGCGGGGCCCGAAACACCGGGGAGCTGTTTTTT.

V and J are TRBV19 and TRBJ1-6, with a weak D call TRBD1 (6 bases). Per germline, CDR1 LNHDA and CDR2 SQIVND (reference sequence). There are 15 residues in the CDR3. V lost 5 bases and J lost 9, with 17 bases in between. The CDR3, as DNA: TGTGCCAGTAGTCCGGACAGACCTTTTGGTTCACCCCTCCACTTT. It codes for CASSPDRPFGSPLHF.

This sequence joins TRBV7-9 and TRBJ2-5; tentative D call: TRBD2 (6 bases). V was shortened by 3 bases and J by 5 bases, with 13 bases between the two germline ends. This CDR3 spans 14 amino acids. Germline lookup yields CDR1 SEHNR and CDR2 FQNEAQ (reference sequence). CDR3 bases: TGTGCCAGCAGCTTGAACGGGGGTGCGGAGACCCAGTACTTC. Translation: CASSLNGGAETQYF.

The chain carries TRBV7-6 and TRBJ2-2; D unclear. The CDR3 sequence is 16 residues long. The ends were cut back, 2 bases at V and 0 bases at J, with 10 bases in the middle. From germline, CDR1 is SGHVS and CDR2 FNYEAQ. The CDR3 loop reads CASSLTRIPNTGELFF. The DNA for the CDR3 is TGTGCCAGCAGCTTAACTCGTATACCGAACACCGGGGAGCTGTTTTTT. Supplemented by reference TRBV7-6 and TRBJ2-2, the full variable domain reads GAGVSQSPRYKVTKRGQDVALRCDPISGHVSLYWYRQALGQGPEFLTYFNYEAQQDKSGLPNDRFSAERPEGSISTLTIQRTEQRDSAMYRCASSLTRIPNTGELFFGEGSRLTVL.

The chain combines TRBV19 with TRBJ1-3; 8 bases are shared with TRBD1. Germline V gene sequence: CDR1 LNHDA, CDR2 SQIVND (reference sequence). There are 15 residues in the CDR3. V gave up 7 bases and J gave up 3 bases; unmatched junction bases: 8. CDR3 bases: TGTGCCAGTAAAGACAGGGGTGCCCTTGGAAACACCATATATTTT. It specifies CASKDRGALGNTIYF.

This clone has only one observation. The chain employs TRBV7-2 and TRBJ2-7; 7 bases are a match to TRBD2. The CDR3 extends over 16 amino acids. Germline assignment: CDR1 SGHTA and CDR2 FQGNSA. The trim removed 5 bases at V and 2 bases at J, leaving 12 bases unmatched. The CDR3 reads CASSPPSSGPTYEQYF. The CDR3 DNA is TGTGCCAGCAGCCCTCCTTCTAGCGGACCTACCTACGAGCAGTACTTC.

This rearrangement joins TRBV28 to TRBJ1-5; tentative D call: TRBD1 (6 bases). V lost 2 bases and J lost 7, with 21 bases in between. Germline CDR1 MDHEN, CDR2 SYDVKM. This CDR3 comprises 17 residues. CDR3 residues: CASSLRLGVQGWQPQHF. As DNA, the CDR3 is TGTGCCAGCAGTTTAAGGTTGGGGGTTCAGGGGTGGCAGCCCCAGCATTTT.

The chain carries TRBV7-2 and TRBJ2-5; tentatively, D is TRBD1 (7 bases). The CDR3 covers 15 residues. Trimming took off 1 base at V and 5 bases at J, with 14 bases between the two ends. Germline-derived CDR1 and CDR2 are SGHTA and FQGNSA. CDR3 nucleotide sequence: TGTGCCAGCAGCTTAGGACAGGGTCGGGGGGAGACCCAGTACTTC. Protein product: CASSLGQGRGETQYF.

As to this clone: Other DNA sequences of this sample code for an identical CDR3. This chain links TRBV7-3 with TRBJ1-1; the D is unclear. V was trimmed by 2 bases and J by 2 bases, leaving 9 bases between them. This CDR3 comprises 14 residues. CDR1 is SGHTA and CDR2 is FQGTGA in the germline V gene. The CDR3 region has the DNA TGTGCCAGCAGCTTATTTGCGGAAAACACTGAAGCTTTCTTT. Amino acid sequence: CASSLFAENTEAFF. Filled out from reference TRBV7-3 and TRBJ1-1, the complete variable domain reads GAGVSQTPSNKVTEKGKYVELRCDPISGHTALYWYRQSLGQGPEFLIYFQGTGAADDSGLPNDRFFAVRPEGSVSTLKIQRTERGDSAVYLCASSLFAENTEAFFGQGTRLTVV.